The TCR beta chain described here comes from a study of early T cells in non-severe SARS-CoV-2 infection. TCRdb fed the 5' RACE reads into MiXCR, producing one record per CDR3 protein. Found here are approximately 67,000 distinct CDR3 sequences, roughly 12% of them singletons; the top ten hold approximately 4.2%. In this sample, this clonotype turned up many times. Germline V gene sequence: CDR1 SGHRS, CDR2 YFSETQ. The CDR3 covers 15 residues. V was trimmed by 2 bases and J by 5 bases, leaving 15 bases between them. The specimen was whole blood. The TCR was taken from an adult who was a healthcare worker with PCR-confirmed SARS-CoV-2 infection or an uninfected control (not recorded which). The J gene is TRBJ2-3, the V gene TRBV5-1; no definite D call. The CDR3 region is CASSLSAGARDTQYF. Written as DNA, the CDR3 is TGCGCCAGCAGCTTATCGGCTGGTGCCAGAGATACGCAGTATTTT.